The 19 T cell receptor beta chains listed next were all sequenced from one sample in a study of cytotoxic CD8 clonotypes in ibrutinib-treated CLL. Sequencing used immunoSEQ multiplex PCR; TCRdb keeps in-frame clones, though not all of them. This table has some 61,000 clones, about two thirds appearing once. This specimen consisted of PBMCs, obtained after 12 months of ibrutinib treatment. These TCRs come from a human donor with chronic lymphocytic leukemia.

The rearrangement uses TRBV7-3 and TRBJ2-1; perhaps D is TRBD1 or TRBD2 (5 bases each). The CDR3 covers 13 residues. From germline, CDR1 is SGHTA and CDR2 FQGTGA. V gave up 4 bases and J gave up 2 bases, with 6 bases separating them. The CDR3 region has the DNA TGTGCCAGCAGCTGGGGACCCTACAATGAGCAGTTCTTC. Its protein is CASSWGPYNEQFF.

The chain recombines TRBV5-4 with TRBJ1-2; D is ambiguous. The CDR3 has 14 amino acids. Germline CDR1 reads SGHNT; CDR2 reads YYREEE (reference sequence). Trimming took off 2 bases at V and 7 bases at J, with 15 bases between the two ends. CDR3 coding DNA: TGTGCCAGCAGCTTAGCTGGGGTCAGAGGTGGCTACACCTTC. Amino acid sequence: CASSLAGVRGGYTF. The whole variable domain, filled in from reference TRBV5-4 and TRBJ1-2, reads ETGVTQSPTHLIKTRGQQVTLRCSSQSGHNTVSWYQQALGQGPQFIFQYYREEENGRGNFPPRFSGLQFPNYSSELNVNALELDDSALYLCASSLAGVRGGYTFGSGTRLTVV.

The V gene is TRBV19, the J gene TRBJ1-1; no reliable D call. The germline V gene has CDR1 LNHDA and CDR2 SQIVND (reference sequence). V lost 7 bases to trimming and J lost 1 base, with 19 bases between them. The CDR3 length is 16 residues. CDR3: CASTPRSTPQNTEAFF. The DNA for the CDR3 is TGTGCCAGTACTCCGAGGTCGACCCCGCAGAACACTGAAGCTTTCTTT.

The chain combines TRBV19 with TRBJ1-5; possible D gene TRBD1, 5 bases. Trimming stripped 10 bases from V and 0 bases from J, with 10 bases between. The germline V gene has CDR1 LNHDA and CDR2 SQIVND (reference sequence). The CDR3 runs 13 residues. The CDR3 region has the DNA TGTGCCACCCGGGACGTTAGCAATCAGCCCCAGCATTTT. The encoded protein is CATRDVSNQPQHF.

The V call is TRBV7-2, the J call TRBJ1-6; D remains ambiguous. The germline V and J ends were trimmed by 1 base and 10 bases, with 14 bases remaining between them. This CDR3 spans 15 amino acids. CDR1 is SGHTA and CDR2 is FQGNSA in the germline V gene. CDR3 bases: TGTGCCAGCAGCTTAGGGGCAGCATCAGAATCACCCCTCCACTTT. Translation: CASSLGAASESPLHF.

The sample holds a few counts of this clone. The chain joins TRBV2 to TRBJ1-1; no reliable D call. Between the trimmed V and J ends, which lost 0 bases and 10 bases, there was a span of 18 bases. Germline lookup yields CDR1 SNHLY and CDR2 FYNNEI. The CDR3 length is 15 residues. The CDR3 DNA sequence: TGTGCCAGCAGTGAAGCCGTGACCCACACGCCGGGAGCTTTCTTT. This sequence encodes CASSEAVTHTPGAFF.

Comments on this clone: This specimen includes other DNA sequences encoding the same CDR3. The chain is built from TRBV18 and TRBJ1-5; 10 bases are shared with TRBD1. The germline V gene has CDR1 KGHSH and CDR2 LQKENI. This CDR3 spans 15 amino acids. V lost 3 bases, J lost 4 bases, and 3 bases stayed unmatched. The CDR3 region is CASSPGTGANQPQHF. The CDR3 DNA reads as TGTGCCAGCTCACCCGGGACAGGGGCTAATCAGCCCCAGCATTTT. Complete variable domain (other parts from reference TRBV18 and TRBJ1-5): NAGVMQNPRHLVRRRGQEARLRCSPMKGHSHVYWYRQLPEEGLKFMVYLQKENIIDESGMPKERFSAEFPKEGPSILRIQQVVRGDSAAYFCASSPGTGANQPQHFGDGTRLSIL.

J is TRBJ2-7 and V is TRBV5-1, with 10 bases aligning to TRBD1. This CDR3 has 16 residues. The germline CDR1 and CDR2 sequences are SGHRS and YFSETQ. V trimming: 3 bases; J trimming: 5 bases; junction bases outside the gene matches: 11. The CDR3 here is CASSSSRGTGDNEQYF. The CDR3 bases are TGCGCCAGCAGCTCCAGTCGTGGGACAGGGGACAACGAGCAGTACTTC.

A single count supports this clone. The chain links TRBV10-2 to TRBJ2-5; D remains unclear. The V gene lost 0 bases and the J gene lost 3 bases, with 8 bases spanning the gap. Germline V CDR1 and CDR2: WSHSY, SAAADI. The CDR3 consists of 14 residues. The CDR3 here is CASSESGKEETQYF. DNA for the CDR3: TGCGCCAGCAGTGAGTCGGGGAAAGAAGAGACCCAGTACTTC.

The CDR3 DNA is TGTGCCAGCAGTCCGCACCGGCAGGATTCCTACGAGCAGTACTTC. Amino acids: CASSPHRQDSYEQYF. This chain uses TRBV28 with TRBJ2-7; D call uncertain. Trimming pared 5 bases from V and 1 base from J, leaving 15 bases between. The CDR3 consists of 15 residues. Germline assignment: CDR1 MDHEN and CDR2 SYDVKM.

The CDR3 nucleotides read TGTGCCAGTAGGACATACAGGGGGCGCCGACCCTACGAGCAGTACTTC. This encodes CASRTYRGRRPYEQYF. V usage is TRBV2 and J usage is TRBJ2-7, with TRBD1 matching over 9 bases. V was pared by 9 bases and J by 2 bases, with 14 bases of the junction left unmatched. The CDR3 spans 16 residues. Looked up from germline, CDR1 is SNHLY and CDR2 is FYNNEI.

This chain uses TRBV30 with TRBJ1-1; weak D call: TRBD1 (6 bases). The CDR3 has 14 amino acids. V gave up 0 bases and J gave up 5 bases, with 13 bases separating them. The germline gives CDR1 GTSNPN, CDR2 SVGIG (reference sequence). This CDR3 reads CAWSVLGARTEAFF. In nucleotides, the CDR3 is TGTGCCTGGAGTGTATTGGGGGCGCGGACTGAAGCTTTCTTT.

The rearrangement links TRBV5-1 to TRBJ2-1; 10 bases line up with TRBD2. CDR3 size: 16 residues. With V trimmed by 4 bases and J by 5 bases, 9 bases remained unmatched. Germline assignment: CDR1 SGHRS and CDR2 YFSETQ. The CDR3 coding sequence is TGCGCCAGCAGCCCGTGGACTAGCGGACAACACAATGAGCAGTTCTTC. It specifies CASSPWTSGQHNEQFF.

This chain connects TRBV27 to TRBJ1-5; D not resolved. Germline CDR1 MNHEY, CDR2 SMNVEV (reference sequence). V lost 0 bases to trimming and J lost 6 bases, with 6 bases between them. This CDR3 is 13 amino acids long. CDR3 loop: CASSLSGIQPQHF. Here the CDR3 DNA reads TGTGCCAGCAGTTTATCGGGGATTCAGCCCCAGCATTTT.

The rearrangement links TRBV19 to TRBJ1-2; D is ambiguous. The CDR3 runs 14 residues. CDR1 and CDR2 (germline): LNHDA, SQIVND (reference sequence). Between the trimmed V and J ends, which lost 4 bases and 5 bases, there was a span of 14 bases. The CDR3 DNA follows: TGTGCCAGTAGTAACGAACACGAATCATATGGCTACACCTTC. Protein product: CASSNEHESYGYTF.

This clone showed up just once. V usage is TRBV30 and J usage is TRBJ1-6, with TRBD1 identical over 8 bases. Germline V gives CDR1 GTSNPN, CDR2 SVGIG (reference sequence). The length of the CDR3 is 15 residues. V shed 4 bases and J 7 bases; nucleotides not matched to a gene: 9. The CDR3 loop reads CAWNLGQGPNSPLHF. Written as DNA, the CDR3 is TGTGCCTGGAATCTAGGACAGGGACCCAATTCACCCCTCCACTTT.

This rearrangement joins TRBV7-9 to TRBJ2-7; TRBD1 aligns across 9 bases. Germline CDR1 SEHNR, CDR2 FQNEAQ (reference sequence). The CDR3 runs 17 residues. V lost 5 bases to trimming and J lost 0 bases; unmatched junction nucleotides: 11. CDR3 sequence reads: CASSVDPGTGSSYEQYF. The CDR3 DNA sequence: TGTGCCAGCAGCGTAGACCCCGGGACAGGGAGCTCCTACGAGCAGTACTTC.

In its sample, this clone was seen a few times. The V call is TRBV10-2, the J call TRBJ2-1; perhaps TRBD1 as D (6 bases). The CDR3 loop spans 13 amino acids. V was trimmed by 2 bases and J by 7 bases, leaving 9 bases between them. Per germline, CDR1 WSHSY and CDR2 SAAADI. The CDR3 is CASSETGFNEQFF. CDR3 coding DNA: TGCGCCAGCAGTGAGACAGGGTTTAATGAGCAGTTCTTC.

This rearrangement joins TRBV5-1 to TRBJ2-2; no reliable D call. Trimming removed 0 bases from V and 5 bases from J, with 5 bases in between. CDR1 SGHRS and CDR2 YFSETQ come from the germline V gene. The CDR3 has 13 residues. This CDR3 reads CASSLATTGELFF. DNA of the CDR3: TGCGCCAGCAGCTTGGCAACAACCGGGGAGCTGTTTTTT. The full variable domain, in which reference TRBV5-1 and TRBJ2-2 provide the parts outside the CDR3, is KAGVTQTPRYLIKTRGQQVTLSCSPISGHRSVSWYQQTPGQGLQFLFEYFSETQRNKGNFPGRFSGRQFSNSRSEMNVSTLELGDSALYLCASSLATTGELFFGEGSRLTVL.